These 10 T cell receptor beta chains share one sample of origin, sequenced in a study of CD8 T cells in ankylosing spondylitis. Each CDR3 protein gets one entry after TCRdb re-called the 5' RACE reads with MiXCR. The sample contains about 260,000 distinct CDR3 sequences, around 20% of which appear only once. Source material: blood, either unsorted or a sorted T cell fraction (not recorded which). The receptors shown here come from a male donor with ankylosing spondylitis or in good health (not recorded which).

This clonotype was picked up a small number of times. The chain uses TRBV7-9 and TRBJ1-1; D remains ambiguous. The V and J ends lost 5 bases and 1 base respectively, with 20 bases between them. The CDR3 consists of 17 residues. Germline values: CDR1 SEHNR, CDR2 FQNEAQ (reference sequence). The CDR3 nucleotides are TGTGCCAGCAGCCTGCTAGTGAGCTACCTGGGGAACACTGAAGCTTTCTTT. This gives the protein CASSLLVSYLGNTEAFF.

Only a few counts were recorded for this clonotype. This chain connects TRBV27 to TRBJ2-5; no reliable D call. Trimming shortened V by 6 bases and J by 0 bases, and 26 bases separated the two germline ends. The CDR3 totals 19 residues. Looked up from germline, CDR1 is MNHEY and CDR2 is SMNVEV (reference sequence). This CDR3 is CASRPTSLGWRPYQETQYF. DNA for the CDR3: TGTGCCAGCAGACCCACAAGCTTAGGCTGGCGACCGTACCAAGAGACCCAGTACTTC.

This chain uses TRBV28 with TRBJ2-7; D might be TRBD1 (6 bases). CDR1 and CDR2 (germline): MDHEN, SYDVKM. The CDR3 runs 15 residues. Trimming stripped 2 bases from V and 3 bases from J, with 14 bases between. The CDR3 loop reads CASSLGAGEIYEQYV. CDR3 bases: TGTGCCAGCAGTTTAGGAGCAGGGGAGATCTACGAGCAGTACGTC.

The gene calls are TRBV5-1 and TRBJ2-1; TRBD2 matches 10 bases. The CDR3 loop spans 16 amino acids. The V gene's germline CDR1 is SGHRS and CDR2 YFSETQ. V shed 4 bases, J shed 4 bases, and the junction held 8 bases outside the gene matches. The CDR3 coding sequence is TGCGCCAGCAGCACAGGGACTAGCGCGGGTTACAATGAGCAGTTCTTC. The encoded protein is CASSTGTSAGYNEQFF.

This clonotype was counted between two and nine times. The rearrangement links TRBV10-3 to TRBJ2-5, with 9 nucleotides matching TRBD1. The CDR3 spans 15 residues. V shed 4 bases, J shed 7 bases, and the junction held 10 bases outside the gene matches. Germline CDR1 ENHRY, CDR2 SYGVKD. As DNA, the CDR3 is TGTGCCATCAGTGCGGACAGGGGCCCGGATTTGACCCAGTACTTC. Its translation is CAISADRGPDLTQYF.

Points on this clonotype: The junction shows a germline mismatch at one end, possibly a read error. The chain has TRBV15 and TRBJ2-1; TRBD1 matches at 7 bases. This CDR3 is built from 14 residues. In germline, CDR1 is LNHNV, CDR2 YYDKDF (reference sequence). As DNA, the CDR3 is TGTGCCACCAGCAGAGCCGGGACAGACAATAAGCAGTTCTTC. It specifies CATSRAGTDNKQFF.

This chain uses TRBV28 with TRBJ1-1, with D perhaps matching TRBD1 (6 bases). V dropped 4 bases and J dropped 2 bases, with 11 bases sitting between them. This CDR3 is built from 14 residues. The germline CDR1 and CDR2 sequences are MDHEN and SYDVKM. The CDR3 region is CASSSPGDNTEAFF. The CDR3 nucleotides are TGTGCCAGCAGTTCTCCAGGGGATAACACTGAAGCTTTCTTT.

This clonotype was recorded a few times. CDR3 in amino acids: CASSYPSASRLNTGELFF. In DNA form, the CDR3 reads TGTGCCAGCAGTTACCCGAGTGCTAGCAGACTAAACACCGGGGAGCTGTTTTTT. The chain recombines TRBV6-5 with TRBJ2-2; D might be TRBD2 (5 bases). CDR1 and CDR2 (germline): MNHEY, SVGAGI. The CDR3 contains 18 residues. V gave up 2 bases and J gave up 2 bases, with 18 bases separating them.

The V and J genes are TRBV5-5 and TRBJ2-7; 7 bases line up with TRBD1. The CDR3 spans 15 residues. CDR1 and CDR2 from the germline V gene are SGHKS and YYEKEE (reference sequence). Unmatched junction bases numbered 7, after V lost 4 bases and J lost 0 bases. The CDR3 nucleotides are TGTGCCAGCAGCCCTGGACAGGCAAGCTCCTACGAGCAGTACGTC. Residues: CASSPGQASSYEQYV.

The V call is TRBV7-2, the J call TRBJ1-2; a possible D gene is TRBD1 (5 bases). The CDR3 has 14 residues. V lost 4 bases and J lost 5, with 14 bases in between. Germline V gene sequence: CDR1 SGHTA, CDR2 FQGNSA. CDR3 sequence: CASSWDPSGYGYTF. The CDR3 DNA sequence: TGTGCCAGCAGCTGGGACCCATCGGGGTATGGCTACACCTTC.